The present TCR beta chain was sequenced within a study of lymphopenia after photon versus proton radiotherapy. The study, taken as a whole, reports: A bigger post-nadir fall in TCR diversity correlated inversely with survival time in deceased patients. Survival link was tested only in deceased patients; proton benefit remains a possibility.

The CDR3 length is 14 residues. V was trimmed by 7 bases and J by 4 bases, leaving 16 bases between them. Germline CDR1 reads MDHEN; CDR2 reads SYDVKM. This clone came up once. Its specificity is unknown. TCRdb keeps only in-frame clones here, not all; method: immunoSEQ multiplex PCR. The data show 40,000 to 45,000 clones, with around 83% seen just once and over 20% held by the top ten. The sequence was obtained from a woman in her sixties or seventies with pancreatic cancer. The chain employs TRBV28 and TRBJ1-2, with D uncertain. The material sequenced was peripheral blood, taken from a patient treated with proton-based radiotherapy. The CDR3 here is CASMRNGNFYGYTF. The CDR3 nucleotides are TGTGCCAGCATGCGTAACGGAAATTTCTATGGCTACACCTTC.